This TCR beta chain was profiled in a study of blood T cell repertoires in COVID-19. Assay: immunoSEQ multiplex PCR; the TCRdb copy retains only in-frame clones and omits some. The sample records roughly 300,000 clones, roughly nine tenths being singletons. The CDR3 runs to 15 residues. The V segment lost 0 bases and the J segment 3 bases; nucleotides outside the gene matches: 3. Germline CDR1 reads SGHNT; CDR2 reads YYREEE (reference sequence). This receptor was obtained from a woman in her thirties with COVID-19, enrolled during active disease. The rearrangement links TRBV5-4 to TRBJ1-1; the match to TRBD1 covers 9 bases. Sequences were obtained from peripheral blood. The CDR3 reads CASSLGTGAYTEAFF. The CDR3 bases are TGTGCCAGCAGCTTGGGGACAGGGGCTTACACTGAAGCTTTCTTT.